What follows is one TCR beta chain and its context. The antigen remains unidentified. TCRdb keeps only in-frame clones here, not all; method: immunoSEQ multiplex PCR. Among about a million clones listed, approximately 75% were seen once. This specimen comes from a study of shared clonotypes between healthy human individuals. Overall study: Three plates were used per donor for CD4 naive, three for CD4 memory, two for CD8 naive and one for CD8 memory.

Germline V gives CDR1 MDHEN, CDR2 SYDVKM. The CDR3 extends over 17 amino acids. V was clipped by 7 bases and J by 1 base; unmatched bases: 14. Study-wide points: Only a few donors were included, so the genetic and exposure-history diversity represented was limited. Only blood underwent sampling, and tissue repertoires likely differ.

J is TRBJ1-2 and V is TRBV28, with 8 bases matching TRBD1. Sequencing was carried out using memory CD4+ T cells from PBMCs. Subset specified: CD45RA-negative fraction. This clonotype was sampled from a man younger than 30 in good health. Some clones in this sample may be carry-over from other donors' samples. CDR3 bases: TGTGCCAGCACCCCAGGGGGCTCCGAGGGGCTTAACTATGGCTACACCTTC. Translating gives CASTPGGSEGLNYGYTF.